This T cell receptor (beta chain) was sequenced during a study of OX40 agonist ivuxolimab in advanced cancers. Background on the study: Six ivuxolimab dose levels, 0.01 to 10 mg/kg, were given intravenously every 2 weeks.

The CDR3 length is 14 residues. After removal of 4 bases from V and 10 bases from J, the junction contained 8 bases not matched to a gene. Germline CDR1 is WNHNN and CDR2 is SYGVQD (reference sequence). The table came from immunoSEQ multiplex PCR; TCRdb's copy has only in-frame clones and leaves some out. The data show 80,000 to 100,000 clones, approximately 86% seen once. Study results and caveats: Nonresponders, in some cases, also had low normalized T-cell clonal expansion.

This clone was counted once. Antigen unknown. Patients who had autoimmune disease history or got systemic immunosuppression were left out. The TCR comes from an adult with an advanced solid tumor such as melanoma, head and neck, liver or kidney cancer. The V gene is TRBV10-1, the J gene TRBJ2-1; 9 positions match TRBD2. The source material was CD4+ or CD8+ T cells sorted from blood, sampled in a trial of the OX40 agonist ivuxolimab. The CDR3 DNA reads TGCGCCAGCAGTGCTCGGCGGGAGGGCGGAGAGCAGTTCTTC. It is translated as CASSARREGGEQFF.